Below are 14 T cell receptor beta chains sequenced from a single sample in a study of blood T cells in healthy people across ages. Primed by a sample-barcoded 5' primer and a J-beta primer mix, a second PCR proceeded for 7 to 11 cycles. Via MiXCR, TCRdb re-called the 5' RACE reads, giving one row per CDR3 protein. This table has roughly 1.9 million distinct CDR3 sequences, roughly 43% appearing once. The material sequenced was blood. Receptors originate from a human donor in good health.

This clonotype turned up a few times. This rearrangement joins TRBV7-2 to TRBJ1-6; D is unresolved. Trimming shortened V by 1 base and J by 10 bases, and 11 bases separated the two germline ends. Germline V gene lookup returns CDR1 SGHTA and CDR2 FQGNSA. This CDR3 contains 14 residues. The CDR3 DNA sequence: TGTGCCAGCAGCTTAGTGGTGGTCCAATCACCCCTCCACTTT. It yields the protein CASSLVVVQSPLHF. Complete variable domain (other parts from reference TRBV7-2 and TRBJ1-6): GAGVSQSPSNKVTEKGKDVELRCDPISGHTALYWYRQSLGQGLEFLIYFQGNSAPDKSGLPSDRFSAERTGGSVSTLTIQRTQQEDSAVYLCASSLVVVQSPLHFGNGTRLTVT.

The rearrangement uses TRBV5-1 and TRBJ1-1; TRBD1 is a possible D gene (5 bases). V was shortened by 4 bases and J by 1 base, with 14 bases between the two germline ends. Per the germline V gene, CDR1 is SGHRS and CDR2 is YFSETQ. The CDR3 is 15 amino acids. The CDR3 bases are TGCGCCAGCAGCGGTCCCGCTACAGGGAACACTGAAGCTTTCTTT. This sequence encodes CASSGPATGNTEAFF.

The rearrangement links TRBV2 to TRBJ2-1, with 12 bases matching TRBD1. The V segment lost 8 bases and the J segment 4 bases; nucleotides outside the gene matches: 9. This CDR3 is built from 16 residues. The germline V gene has CDR1 SNHLY and CDR2 FYNNEI. The CDR3 sequence: CASFLGDRGLYNEQFF. The CDR3 DNA reads as TGTGCCAGCTTTCTGGGGGACAGGGGGCTGTACAATGAGCAGTTCTTC.

This rearrangement joins TRBV9 to TRBJ2-3; tentative D call: TRBD2 (6 bases). V lost 4 bases and J lost 6, with 18 bases in between. The CDR3 length is 15 residues. In germline, CDR1 is SGDLS, CDR2 YYNGEE. This CDR3 reads CASSYYRDSLDTQYF. DNA for the CDR3: TGTGCCAGCAGCTACTACCGGGACTCCCTGGATACGCAGTATTTT.

V is TRBV5-1 and J is TRBJ1-2, with TRBD1 matching 8 bases. V shed 4 bases, J shed 7 bases, and the junction held 15 bases outside the gene matches. Looked up from germline, CDR1 is SGHRS and CDR2 is YFSETQ. The CDR3 is 16 residues long. This CDR3 is CASSETPRTGKGGYTF. The CDR3 DNA is TGCGCCAGCAGCGAGACGCCCAGGACAGGGAAAGGTGGCTACACCTTC.

This chain joins TRBV29-1 and TRBJ2-3; TRBD2 matches at 9 bases. This CDR3 spans 16 amino acids. Germline-derived CDR1 and CDR2 are SQVTM and ANQGSEA. Trimming removed 3 bases from V and 2 bases from J; junction bases left unmatched: 9. CDR3 region: CSVDGAGGPFTDTQYF. The DNA of the CDR3 is TGCAGCGTTGACGGGGCGGGGGGGCCTTTCACAGATACGCAGTATTTT.

Many counts were recorded for this clonotype. The rearrangement uses TRBV7-6 and TRBJ2-7; TRBD2 is a possible D gene (6 bases). Trimming took 1 base from V and 4 from J, leaving 11 bases between them. This CDR3 has 14 amino acids. Per the germline V gene, CDR1 is SGHVS and CDR2 is FNYEAQ. The CDR3 bases are TGTGCCAGCAGCTTAGATGCAGGGAGGTACGAGCAGTACTTC. Translating gives CASSLDAGRYEQYF. The full variable domain, its missing parts supplied by reference TRBV7-6 and TRBJ2-7, is GAGVSQSPRYKVTKRGQDVALRCDPISGHVSLYWYRQALGQGPEFLTYFNYEAQQDKSGLPNDRFSAERPEGSISTLTIQRTEQRDSAMYRCASSLDAGRYEQYFGPGTRLTVT.

The rearrangement uses TRBV3-1 and TRBJ2-3, with a weak D call TRBD1 (6 bases). The ends were cut back, 5 bases at V and 2 bases at J, with 14 bases in the middle. The CDR3 sequence is 15 residues long. Germline CDR1 LGHDT, CDR2 YNNKEL (reference sequence). CDR3 loop: CASSLFWGLTDTQYF. Written as DNA, the CDR3 is TGTGCCAGCAGCTTATTTTGGGGGCTCACAGATACGCAGTATTTT.

This chain connects TRBV9 to TRBJ1-2; D ambiguous. Germline V gives CDR1 SGDLS, CDR2 YYNGEE. The CDR3 spans 15 residues. V lost 0 bases to trimming and J lost 2 bases, with 11 bases between them. Here the CDR3 reads CASSVEGSGNYGYTF. The DNA for the CDR3 is TGTGCCAGCAGCGTAGAGGGCAGTGGAAACTATGGCTACACCTTC.

The chain links TRBV4-2 to TRBJ2-3; 7 bases line up with TRBD2. CDR3 size: 15 residues. The germline gives CDR1 LGHNA, CDR2 YNFKEQ. Trimming cost V 5 bases and J 2 bases; bases outside gene matches: 7. The chain's CDR3 is CASSDAGVTTDTQYF. CDR3 bases: TGTGCCAGCAGCGATGCGGGGGTTACCACAGATACGCAGTATTTT.

The chain uses TRBV12-3 or TRBV12-4 and TRBJ2-6; 7 nucleotides align to TRBD1. V was clipped by 6 bases and J by 3 bases; unmatched bases: 5. The CDR3 loop spans 15 amino acids. CDR3 residues: CASSEGAGGANVLTF. In DNA, the CDR3 is TGTGCCAGCAGCGAGGGGGCTGGTGGGGCCAACGTCCTGACTTTC.

The chain carries TRBV15 and TRBJ1-5; 7 bases are shared with TRBD1. The germline gives CDR1 LNHNV, CDR2 YYDKDF (reference sequence). Trimming took 4 bases from V and 2 from J; bases not matched to a gene: 5. CDR3 length equals 15 residues. CDR3 loop: CATSIHRGGNQPQHF. The CDR3 nucleotides read TGTGCCACCAGCATACACAGGGGTGGCAATCAGCCCCAGCATTTT.

In this sample, this clonotype turned up many times. This chain joins TRBV11-2 and TRBJ1-2; maybe TRBD1 (6 bases). The CDR3 is 12 amino acids. The germline gives CDR1 SGHAT, CDR2 FQNNGV. Deletions cut 4 bases from V and 4 bases from J, with 7 bases between. CDR3 region: CASSSGVYGYTF. CDR3 coding DNA: TGTGCCAGCAGCTCAGGGGTCTATGGCTACACCTTC.

The chain combines TRBV5-1 with TRBJ2-5; 10 nucleotides agree with TRBD2. The J call is doubtful: the DNA matches TRBJ2-7 better. The CDR3 has 15 amino acids. Germline CDR1 and CDR2: SGHRS and YFSETQ. The chain's CDR3 is CASSLGGGLADEQYF. CDR3 DNA sequence: TGCGCCAGCAGCCTGGGTGGTGGACTAGCGGACGAGCAGTACTTC.